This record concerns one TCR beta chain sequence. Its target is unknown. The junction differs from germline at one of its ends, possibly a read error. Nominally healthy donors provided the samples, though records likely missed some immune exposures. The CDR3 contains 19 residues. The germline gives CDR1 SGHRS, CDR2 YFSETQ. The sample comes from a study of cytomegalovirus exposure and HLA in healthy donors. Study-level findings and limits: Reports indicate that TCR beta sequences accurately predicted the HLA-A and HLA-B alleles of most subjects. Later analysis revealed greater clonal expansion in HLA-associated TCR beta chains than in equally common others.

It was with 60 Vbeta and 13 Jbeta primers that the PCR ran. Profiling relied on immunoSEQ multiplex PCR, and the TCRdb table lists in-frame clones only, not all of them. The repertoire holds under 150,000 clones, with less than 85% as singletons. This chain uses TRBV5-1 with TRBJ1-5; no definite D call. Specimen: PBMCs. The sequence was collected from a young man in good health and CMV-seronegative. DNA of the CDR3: TGCGCCAGCAGCTTAGCCCGCGGGAGGACTTTCTATAGCTATCAGCCCCAGCATTTT. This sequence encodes CASSLARGRTFYSYQPQHF.